These 3 T cell receptor beta chains originate from one sample sequenced in a study of T cell repertoires in cytomegalovirus infection. TCRdb processed the reads anew with MiXCR; each CDR3 protein has one entry. The sample consists of hundreds of thousands of distinct CDR3 sequences, 25% to 40% of them appearing once. Material for sequencing was PBMCs. The receptors were gathered from a human donor in good health (CMV status not recorded). Some clones in this sample may be carry-over from other donors' samples.

The J gene is TRBJ2-5, the V gene TRBV27, with 7 bases matching TRBD1. Looked up from germline, CDR1 is MNHEY and CDR2 is SMNVEV (reference sequence). The ends lost 4 bases at V and 1 base at J; junction bases unmatched: 9. The CDR3 is 16 amino acids. The CDR3 here is CASSSYTGDSQETQYF. The CDR3 DNA is TGTGCCAGCAGTTCCTACACCGGGGACAGCCAAGAGACCCAGTACTTC.

This clonotype has ten or more counts. J is TRBJ1-6 and V is TRBV7-8, with D tentatively TRBD1 (6 bases). The CDR3 length is 14 residues. Germline V gives CDR1 SGHVS, CDR2 FQNEAQ. V lost 4 bases and J 8 bases, leaving 12 bases between the germline ends. The CDR3 loop is CASSYRVKDSPLHF. DNA for the CDR3: TGTGCCAGCAGCTACAGGGTTAAGGATTCACCCCTCCACTTT.

This clonotype was counted many times. V and J are TRBV6-2 or TRBV6-3 and TRBJ2-7; TRBD1 matches 7 bases. V dropped 6 bases and J dropped 4; count of bases not matched to a gene: 9. The CDR3 sequence is 14 residues long. Looked up from germline, CDR1 is MNHEY and CDR2 is SVGEGT. The CDR3 reads CASRADRVLYEQYF. The CDR3 DNA is TGTGCCAGCAGGGCCGACAGGGTATTATACGAGCAGTACTTC.